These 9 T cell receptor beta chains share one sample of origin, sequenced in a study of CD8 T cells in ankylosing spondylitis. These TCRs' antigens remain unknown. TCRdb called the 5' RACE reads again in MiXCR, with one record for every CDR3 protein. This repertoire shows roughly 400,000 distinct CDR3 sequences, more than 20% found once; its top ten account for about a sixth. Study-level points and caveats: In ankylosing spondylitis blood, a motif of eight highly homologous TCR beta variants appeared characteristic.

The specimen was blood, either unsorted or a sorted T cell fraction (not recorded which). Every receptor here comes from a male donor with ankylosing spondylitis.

The CDR3 coding sequence is TGTGCCAGCAGCCGGACTAGCGGGAGTGGTGAGCAGTTCTTC. Its protein is CASSRTSGSGEQFF. The V gene is TRBV2, the J gene TRBJ2-1, with 13 bases identical to TRBD2. This CDR3 contains 14 residues. Germline trimming cut 6 bases from V and 9 bases from J; bases unmatched to any gene: 5. Germline V gene data show CDR1 as SNHLY and CDR2 as FYNNEI.

CDR3 sequence reads: CASSLAYLRLGQFF. DNA of the CDR3: TGTGCCAGCAGTTTGGCCTATTTGCGCCTTGGGCAGTTCTTC. The rearrangement uses TRBV28 and TRBJ2-1, with no clear D. Germline lookup yields CDR1 MDHEN and CDR2 SYDVKM. V lost 3 bases and J 12 bases, leaving 18 bases between the germline ends. The CDR3 extends over 14 amino acids. Together with reference TRBV28 and TRBJ2-1, the CDR3 gives the full variable domain: DVKVTQSSRYLVKRTGEKVFLECVQDMDHENMFWYRQDPGLGLRLIYFSYDVKMKEKGDIPEGYSVSREKKERFSLILESASTNQTSMYLCASSLAYLRLGQFFGPGTRLTVL.

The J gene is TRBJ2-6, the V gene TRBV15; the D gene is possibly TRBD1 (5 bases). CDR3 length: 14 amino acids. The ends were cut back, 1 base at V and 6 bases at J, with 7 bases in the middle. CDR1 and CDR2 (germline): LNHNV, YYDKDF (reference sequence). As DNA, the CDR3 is TGTGCCACCAGCAGAGCCAGGGAGGCCAACGTCCTGACTTTC. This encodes CATSRAREANVLTF.

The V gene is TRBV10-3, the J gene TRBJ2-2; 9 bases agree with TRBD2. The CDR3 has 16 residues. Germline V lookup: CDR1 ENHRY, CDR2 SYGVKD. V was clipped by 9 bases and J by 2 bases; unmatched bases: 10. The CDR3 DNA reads TGTGCCATACCAAAAGCGGGGGGCGTTAACACCGGGGAGCTGTTTTTT. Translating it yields CAIPKAGGVNTGELFF.

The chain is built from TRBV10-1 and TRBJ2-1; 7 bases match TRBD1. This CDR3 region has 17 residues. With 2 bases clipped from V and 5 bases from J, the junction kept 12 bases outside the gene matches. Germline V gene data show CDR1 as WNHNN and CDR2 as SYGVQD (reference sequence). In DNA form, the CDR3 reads TGCGCCAGCAGTGAGAGCCTCGACAGGGTTTGGGACAATGAGCAGTTCTTC. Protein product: CASSESLDRVWDNEQFF.

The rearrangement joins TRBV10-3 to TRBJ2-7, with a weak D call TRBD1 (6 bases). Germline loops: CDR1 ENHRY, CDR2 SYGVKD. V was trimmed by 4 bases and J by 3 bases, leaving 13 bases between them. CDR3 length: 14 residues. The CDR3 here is CAISGTARNYEQYF. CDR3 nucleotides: TGTGCCATCAGTGGGACAGCACGTAACTACGAGCAGTACTTC.

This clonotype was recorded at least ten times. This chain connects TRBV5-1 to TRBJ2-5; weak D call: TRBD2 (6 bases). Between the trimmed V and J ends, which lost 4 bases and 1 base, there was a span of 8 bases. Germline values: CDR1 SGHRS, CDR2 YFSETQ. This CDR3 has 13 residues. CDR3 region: CASSGGLQETQYF. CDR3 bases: TGCGCCAGCAGCGGGGGACTCCAAGAGACCCAGTACTTC.

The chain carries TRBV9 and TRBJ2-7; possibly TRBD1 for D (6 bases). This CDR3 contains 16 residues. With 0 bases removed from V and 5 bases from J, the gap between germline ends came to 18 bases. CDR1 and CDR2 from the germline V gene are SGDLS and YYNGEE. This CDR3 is CASSVGGTLGTNEQYF. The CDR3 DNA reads TGTGCCAGCAGCGTAGGAGGGACATTAGGAACGAACGAGCAGTACTTC.

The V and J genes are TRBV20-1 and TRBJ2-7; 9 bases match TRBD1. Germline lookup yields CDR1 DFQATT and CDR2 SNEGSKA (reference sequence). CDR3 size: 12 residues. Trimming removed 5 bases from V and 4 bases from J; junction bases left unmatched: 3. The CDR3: CSASGTGYEQYF. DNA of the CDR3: TGCAGTGCTTCCGGGACAGGGTACGAGCAGTACTTC.